This T cell receptor beta chain was identified in a study of shared clonotypes between healthy human individuals (dated by TCRdb to 2020 to 2021). At the level of the whole study: The cohort included three men and two women between 18 and 49 years of age. For each donor, three plates each were used for CD4 naive and CD4 memory, two plates were used for CD8 naive, and one plate was used for CD8 memory. The study deeply sequenced blood TCR repertoires of roughly five healthy adults to estimate repertoire size and the extent of clonotype sharing between individuals. To increase sequencing depth and limit assay-specific biases, TCR repertoire library preparation and sequencing were carried out by different laboratories using diverse techniques. Per donor, leukapheresis produced somewhere between about 0.94 and 9.5 billion PBMCs.

General findings and caveats noted by the study authors: Sampling was restricted to blood, and TCR repertoires in tissues likely differ from the TCR repertoires found in blood. Naive subsets generally had larger estimated clonotype richness than memory subsets did. Clonotypes shared by all four sorted-subset donors showed higher generation probabilities than non-shared clonotypes. Rarefaction of sorted-subset datasets indicated incomplete sequencing despite the large sequencing depth. Based on pairwise subsampling, the degree of clonotype sharing among donors was expected to be affected by sequencing depth. Because the study included only a small number of donors, the genetic and exposure-history diversity represented was limited. About 4.5% of naive CD4, approximately 3.7% of naive CD8, 2.3% of memory CD4, and 0.4% of memory CD8 clonotypes were shared across a few donors.

Points on this clone: Its antigen remains undetermined. Per-nucleotide qualities are absent, and no much larger clonotype sits a single base away.

Using the deep immunoSEQ assay, multiplex PCR amplified TCR CDR3 regions from genomic DNA. Extracted genomic DNA from each cell subset was distributed evenly across all wells of several immunoSEQ 96-well plates, and each plate was treated as a replicate. For sorted subsets, each replicate PCR was loaded with around 200 ng genomic DNA, equivalent to 30,000 to 35,000 T cell genomes. Purified libraries were measured with a Qubit 3.0 fluorometer, size-checked on a Bioanalyzer 2100, and measured again with the KAPA Library Quantification kit. Every immunoSEQ 96-well plate was sequenced on a dedicated single-read 150-cycle Illumina NextSeq 550 flow cell. The published analysis was carried out like this. Because the immunoSEQ output held only junctional sequences and lacked quality scores, the filtering could not match the filtering applied to full-length reads. Sequences were annotated with PyIR, a Python wrapper for IgBLAST v1.9, and V/J genes and CDR3 were assigned using IMGT germline references. Reads with weak V/J assignments (E-value above 1e-6), missing CDR3, stop codons, out-of-frame junctions, or ambiguous translated residues were removed. V3J clonotypes were defined as sequences sharing the same inferred V gene, J gene, and CDR3 amino acid sequence. Percentage overlap between repertoires was computed as shared unique clonotypes divided by the size of the smaller repertoire. Richness of each repertoire was evaluated using RTK rarefaction, the Chao1 estimator, and Recon v2.1 estimates of unobserved clonotypes. OLGA was used to compute generation probabilities for all TCRbeta clonotypes that the gDNA method yielded from a handful of donors. TCRdb's version of the immuneACCESS table is confined to in-frame rearrangements and falls short of the full clone set. An unresolved V gene accounts for under half of the shortfall where checked; the remainder is of unknown origin. V and J calls and clone size come straight from that table; D and trimming were deduced from the DNA. The sample yields about 2.1 million clones; roughly 95% were counted once. Clones ranked in the top ten supply around 1.7% of the sample.

CD8 naive samples were obtained by positive selection for CCR7 among CD45RO-negative cells, yielding a CD45RA+CCR7+ population from which TemRA cells were excluded. The donors were healthy, HIV-negative adults who had no recently reported acute infections or vaccinations. Every donor was a Caucasian adult living in Nashville, Tennessee, USA. Blood was collected by leukapheresis, and PBMCs were isolated by Ficoll-Histopaque density gradient centrifugation and then cryopreserved in liquid nitrogen vapor phase. Analytical flow cytometry was used to check the purity and quantity of each magnetically sorted T cell population. Genomic DNA was isolated from each sorted fraction and quantified by UV absorbance on a Nanodrop 2000c. Unmatched junction bases come to 8, with V trimmed by 4 bases and J by 5 bases. The germline V gene (reference sequence) provides CDR1 LNHNV and CDR2 YYDKDF. Reading from cysteine to phenylalanine, the CDR3 counts 14 amino acids. Only CDR3 DNA is held: 42 bases, read in frame from base 1.

Sequencing input: naive CD8+ T cells from PBMCs. The sample's cell subset or site label, decoded: CD45RA+CCR7+. This TCR derives from a young man in good health. Some clones in this sample may be carry-over from other donors' samples. This chain is built from TRBV15 and TRBJ2-7; 7 of the junction bases match TRBD1. The nucleotides read TGTGCCACCAGCAATCGACAGGGCTTCGACGAGCAGTACTTC. Its protein reads: CATSNRQGFDEQYF.